The 4 T cell receptor beta chains presented below share a single source sample, sequenced in a study of regulatory T cells in long-lasting Graves disease. Time point given: persistent/refractory GD, antithyroid drugs over 5 years with positive TRAb. Making the TCR library involved RNA that had been extracted from PBMCs. Relying on iRepertoire HTBI primers and Arm-PCR of CDR3 regions, the team built TCR beta libraries. TCRdb reprocessed the multiplex PCR reads with MiXCR, giving one entry per CDR3 protein. The sample includes around 300,000 distinct CDR3 sequences, roughly 21% of them seen just once. The sequenced sample was peripheral blood mononuclear cells (PBMCs), obtained when the disease was refractory, from a patient treated with antithyroid drugs. These receptors originate from a female donor with Graves disease.

V and J are TRBV30 and TRBJ1-1, with a tentative D call TRBD1 (6 bases). The CDR3 runs to 12 residues. CDR1 GTSNPN and CDR2 SVGIG come from the germline V gene (reference sequence). V lost 5 bases to trimming and J lost 3 bases, with 10 bases between them. The CDR3 sequence: CAWRGGYTEAFF. As DNA, the CDR3 is TGTGCCTGGCGAGGGGGATACACTGAAGCTTTCTTT.

This clonotype appeared a few times. The chain employs TRBV6-5 and TRBJ2-2; the match to TRBD2 covers 10 bases. Germline V CDR1 and CDR2: MNHEY, SVGAGI. This CDR3 region has 18 residues. Trimming removed 1 base from V and 4 bases from J; junction bases left unmatched: 9. The DNA for the CDR3 is TGTGCCAGCAGTTACTGGCCGGGACTAGCGTCGGGCACCGGGGAGCTGTTTTTT. Translation gives CASSYWPGLASGTGELFF.

This clonotype was found many times. The V and J genes are TRBV6-2 or TRBV6-3 and TRBJ2-7; 7 bases fit TRBD1. CDR1 and CDR2 (germline): MNHEY, SVGEGT. Trimming cost V 3 bases and J 3 bases; bases outside gene matches: 5. The CDR3 covers 14 residues. The CDR3 loop reads CASSYGDSYYEQYF. CDR3 DNA: TGTGCCAGCAGTTATGGGGACAGCTACTACGAGCAGTACTTC.

This clonotype occurred a few times. The chain joins TRBV6-5 to TRBJ2-5, with D unclear. Germline V gene sequence: CDR1 MNHEY, CDR2 SVGAGI. The ends were cut back, 4 bases at V and 5 bases at J, with 8 bases in the middle. The CDR3 is 12 amino acids. The CDR3 region is CASSSVIETQYF. The CDR3 DNA reads as TGTGCCAGCAGTTCCGTAATCGAGACCCAGTACTTC.